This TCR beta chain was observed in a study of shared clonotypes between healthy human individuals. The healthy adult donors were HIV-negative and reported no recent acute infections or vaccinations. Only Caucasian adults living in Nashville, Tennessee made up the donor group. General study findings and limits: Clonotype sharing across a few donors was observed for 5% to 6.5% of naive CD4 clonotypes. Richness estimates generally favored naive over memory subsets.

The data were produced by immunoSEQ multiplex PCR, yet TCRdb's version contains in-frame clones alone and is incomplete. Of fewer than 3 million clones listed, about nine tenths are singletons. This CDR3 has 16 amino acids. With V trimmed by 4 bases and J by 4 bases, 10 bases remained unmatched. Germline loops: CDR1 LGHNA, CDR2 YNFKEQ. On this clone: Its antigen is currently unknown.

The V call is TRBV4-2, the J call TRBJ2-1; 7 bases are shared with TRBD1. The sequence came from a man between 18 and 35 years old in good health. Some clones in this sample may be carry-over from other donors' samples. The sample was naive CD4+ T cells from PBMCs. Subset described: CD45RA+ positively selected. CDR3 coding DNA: TGTGCCAGCAGCCCAAGACAGGGAATAGGGTACAATGAGCAGTTCTTC. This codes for CASSPRQGIGYNEQFF.